A selection of T cell receptor beta chains follows, all from one sample in a study of type 1 regulatory T cells. TCRdb redid the calling of the reads with MiXCR, one entry per CDR3 protein. This sample has 25,000 or so distinct CDR3 sequences, with around 77% found just once. Their antigen targets remain unknown. Source material: cultured T cells, either the whole culture or a sorted T cell fraction (not recorded which). These receptors were obtained from a human donor in good health. CDR3s include the opening cysteine and the closing phenylalanine or tryptophan. D genes are given only for firm matches. Some rows mark clone size as missing; the rest say once, few, many or name a class of expanded clone.

TRBV12-3/TRBV12-4,NA,TRBJ1-6,NA,CASSLLGTNSPLHF,TGTGCCAGCAGTTTACTCGGGACTAATTCACCCCTCCACTTT
TRBV7-2,NA,TRBJ2-5,NA,CASSLTGTSQYF,TGTGCCAGCAGCCTAACCGGGACCTCCCAGTACTTC
TRBV10-1,TRBD2,TRBJ2-5,NA,CASSAPYSSGARSSQYF,TGCGCCAGCAGTGCCCCATACTCTAGCGGGGCCAGGTCTTCCCAGTACTTC
TRBV7-7,NA,TRBJ2-1,NA,CASSLDGGLHNEQFF,TGTGCTAGCAGCTTAGACGGGGGTCTGCACAATGAGCAGTTCTTC
TRBV7-2,TRBD2,TRBJ2-1,NA,CASSRLSGTSGGARYNEQFF,TGTGCCAGCAGCAGATTATCCGGGACTAGCGGGGGGGCCAGGTACAATGAGCAGTTCTTC
TRBV5-1,NA,TRBJ2-2,NA,CASRPRGSVTGELFF,TGCGCCAGCAGGCCGAGGGGATCGGTCACCGGGGAGCTGTTTTTT
TRBV18,NA,TRBJ2-3,NA,CASSPVDTQYF,TGTGCCAGCTCACCAGTAGATACGCAGTATTTT
TRBV6-1,TRBD1,TRBJ1-1,few,CASSVGGAGGRTEAFF,TGTGCCAGCAGTGTCGGGGGGGCAGGGGGCCGGACTGAAGCTTTCTTT
TRBV12-3/TRBV12-4,NA,TRBJ2-3,NA,CASSLVVGGTDTQYF,TGTGCCAGCAGTTTAGTAGTGGGGGGCACAGATACGCAGTATTTT
TRBV7-9,NA,TRBJ2-5,few,CASSLNVETQYF,TGTGCCAGCAGCTTAAATGTGGAGACCCAGTACTTC